The 5 T cell receptor beta chains below come from one sample, sequenced in a study of shared clonotypes between healthy human individuals. CD8 cells regarded as naive lacked CD45RO, were positively chosen for CCR7, and omitted terminally differentiated effector memory CD45RA+ cells. Method: immunoSEQ multiplex PCR; TCRdb's copy keeps in-frame clones and lacks some. Of about 2,200,000 clones in the sample, about 92% were seen once. The sample comprised naive CD8+ T cells from PBMCs. These receptors came from a man aged 18-30 years in good health. Some clones in this sample may be carry-over from other donors' samples.

The count of this clone is one. J is TRBJ1-1 and V is TRBV5-4; D not resolved. The CDR3 spans 12 residues. Trimming pared 4 bases from V and 8 bases from J, leaving 12 bases between. Germline lookup yields CDR1 SGHNT and CDR2 YYREEE (reference sequence). CDR3 in amino acids: CASSPPSGEAFF. CDR3 sequence (DNA): TGTGCCAGCAGCCCCCCGTCGGGGGAAGCTTTCTTT.

The chain combines TRBV19 with TRBJ2-7, with D perhaps matching TRBD2 (6 bases). The V gene lost 7 bases and the J gene lost 1 base, with 20 bases spanning the gap. CDR1 and CDR2 from the germline V gene are LNHDA and SQIVND (reference sequence). This CDR3 spans 16 amino acids. The CDR3 DNA follows: TGTGCCAGTATGGCGATTGTGGGGGGAGATTCCTACGAGCAGTACTTC. It translates to CASMAIVGGDSYEQYF.

The chain uses TRBV4-1 and TRBJ2-7; 7 bases line up with TRBD1. Trimming at V came to 5 bases and at J to 2 bases, leaving 6 bases not matched to a gene. Germline CDR1 reads MGHRA; CDR2 reads YSYEKL. The CDR3 has 14 amino acids. As DNA, the CDR3 is TGCGCCAGCAGCTCGGGACAGAACCCCTACGAGCAGTACTTC. As protein: CASSSGQNPYEQYF.

The chain couples TRBV9 to TRBJ1-2; 7 nucleotides line up with TRBD1. J was trimmed by 0 bases and V by 3 bases; bases with no gene match: 5. This CDR3 is 15 amino acids long. Germline assignment: CDR1 SGDLS and CDR2 YYNGEE. The CDR3 here is CASSAPGQTNYGYTF. CDR3 bases: TGTGCCAGCAGCGCCCCGGGACAGACTAACTATGGCTACACCTTC.

J is TRBJ2-1 and V is TRBV7-3; TRBD2 matches 10 bases. V trimming: 3 bases; J trimming: 5 bases; junction bases outside the gene matches: 4. The CDR3 runs 15 residues. CDR1 is SGHTA, CDR2 FQGTGA, per germline. CDR3 sequence: CASSFLAGGHNEQFF. The CDR3 DNA reads as TGTGCCAGCAGCTTCTTAGCGGGAGGCCACAATGAGCAGTTCTTC. Complete variable domain (other parts from reference TRBV7-3 and TRBJ2-1): GAGVSQTPSNKVTEKGKYVELRCDPISGHTALYWYRQSLGQGPEFLIYFQGTGAADDSGLPNDRFFAVRPEGSVSTLKIQRTERGDSAVYLCASSFLAGGHNEQFFGPGTRLTVL.